These T cell receptor beta chains were read from a single sample in a study of CD4 T cells in relation to SARS-CoV-2 and coronaviruses. The antigens for these receptors are not known. The data were produced by immunoSEQ multiplex PCR, yet TCRdb's version contains in-frame clones alone and is incomplete. Of 18,000 or so clones detected, roughly 77% appear once; the ten largest clones hold 27%. Sequencing was carried out using CD4+ T cells from PBMCs, cultured in vitro. These receptors were obtained from a human donor in good health. Each CDR3 is given with its conserved first and last residue. The order of the fields is CDR3 length, V gene, D gene, J gene, clone size, CDR3 protein, CDR3 DNA. A D gene is named only where the DNA matches it firmly. Some rows have no size entry. The others give once, few or many, or a class for an expanded clone.

len: 14; v_gene: TRBV3-1/TRBV3-2; d_gene: TRBD1; j_gene: TRBJ2-1; abundance: -; CDR3aa: CASSQGTVDNEQFF; CDR3nt: TGTGCCAGCAGTCAGGGGACAGTAGACAATGAGCAGTTCTTC
len: 15; v_gene: TRBV20-1; d_gene: -; j_gene: TRBJ2-1; abundance: -; CDR3aa: CSASSGAGTYNEQFF; CDR3nt: TGCAGTGCTAGTTCAGGCGCTGGGACCTACAATGAGCAGTTCTTC
len: 16; v_gene: TRBV5-8; d_gene: TRBD1; j_gene: TRBJ2-1; abundance: -; CDR3aa: CASSLAGDRVPNEQFF; CDR3nt: TGTGCCAGCAGCTTGGCCGGAGACAGGGTTCCCAATGAGCAGTTCTTC
len: 13; v_gene: TRBV27; d_gene: TRBD1; j_gene: TRBJ2-7; abundance: once; CDR3aa: CASSFEGANEQYF; CDR3nt: TGTGCCAGCAGTTTTGAGGGGGCCAACGAGCAGTACTTC
len: 18; v_gene: TRBV9; d_gene: TRBD2; j_gene: TRBJ2-1; abundance: -; CDR3aa: CASSVATGTSGRYNEQFF; CDR3nt: TGTGCCAGCAGCGTAGCTACGGGGACTAGCGGACGTTACAATGAGCAGTTCTTC
len: 17; v_gene: TRBV15; d_gene: -; j_gene: TRBJ1-6; abundance: few; CDR3aa: CATSRAGPSSYNSPLHF; CDR3nt: TGTGCCACCAGCAGGGCCGGCCCGAGCTCCTATAATTCACCCCTCCACTTT
len: 14; v_gene: TRBV7-8; d_gene: -; j_gene: TRBJ2-7; abundance: once; CDR3aa: CASSAGTISYEQYF; CDR3nt: TGTGCCAGCAGCGCGGGGACAATCTCCTACGAGCAGTACTTC
len: 14; v_gene: TRBV30; d_gene: -; j_gene: TRBJ1-3; abundance: -; CDR3aa: CAWTGHISGNTIYF; CDR3nt: TGTGCCTGGACAGGCCACATATCTGGAAACACCATATATTTT
len: 15; v_gene: TRBV11-3; d_gene: -; j_gene: TRBJ1-6; abundance: -; CDR3aa: CASSLANRTYSPLHF; CDR3nt: TGTGCCAGCAGCTTAGCTAACAGGACCTATTCACCCCTCCACTTT
len: 15; v_gene: TRBV3-1/TRBV3-2; d_gene: -; j_gene: TRBJ2-3; abundance: once; CDR3aa: CASSQGTTNTDTQYF; CDR3nt: TGTGCCAGCAGCCAAGGAACAACTAACACAGATACGCAGTATTTT
len: 15; v_gene: TRBV3-1/TRBV3-2; d_gene: TRBD1; j_gene: TRBJ1-6; abundance: -; CDR3aa: CASSLAGQGNSPLHF; CDR3nt: TGTGCCAGCAGCCTCGCAGGACAGGGAAATTCACCCCTCCACTTT
len: 16; v_gene: TRBV18; d_gene: TRBD1; j_gene: TRBJ1-3; abundance: -; CDR3aa: CASSQTGGASGNTIYF; CDR3nt: TGTGCCAGCTCACAAACAGGGGGCGCGTCGGGAAACACCATATATTTT
len: 19; v_gene: TRBV5-1; d_gene: -; j_gene: TRBJ1-2; abundance: -; CDR3aa: CASSYGARSGTQVNYGYTF; CDR3nt: TGCGCCAGCAGCTATGGGGCAAGATCCGGGACACAGGTCAACTATGGCTACACCTTC
len: 14; v_gene: TRBV7-2; d_gene: TRBD2; j_gene: TRBJ2-3; abundance: -; CDR3aa: CASSLGASGVPWNF; CDR3nt: TGTGCCAGCAGCTTGGGGGCTAGCGGGGTCCCATGGAACTTT
len: 12; v_gene: TRBV14; d_gene: -; j_gene: TRBJ2-5; abundance: -; CDR3aa: CASRQGGETQYF; CDR3nt: TGTGCCAGCAGGCAAGGAGGAGAGACCCAGTACTTC
len: 15; v_gene: TRBV5-1; d_gene: -; j_gene: TRBJ2-5; abundance: -; CDR3aa: CASSPEQGGRETQYF; CDR3nt: TGCGCCAGCAGCCCGGAACAGGGAGGGCGAGAGACCCAGTACTTC
len: 13; v_gene: TRBV5-4; d_gene: -; j_gene: TRBJ1-3; abundance: few; CDR3aa: CASSLQGGNTIYF; CDR3nt: TGTGCCAGCAGCTTGCAGGGTGGAAACACCATATATTTT
len: 13; v_gene: TRBV6-5; d_gene: TRBD2; j_gene: TRBJ2-5; abundance: -; CDR3aa: CASGRGWQETQYF; CDR3nt: TGTGCCAGTGGGAGGGGATGGCAAGAGACCCAGTACTTC
len: 16; v_gene: TRBV4-2; d_gene: -; j_gene: TRBJ2-7; abundance: -; CDR3aa: CASSQDFGQLSYEQYF; CDR3nt: TGTGCCAGCAGCCAAGATTTCGGACAGCTCTCCTACGAGCAGTACTTC
len: 17; v_gene: TRBV4-1; d_gene: -; j_gene: TRBJ2-1; abundance: -; CDR3aa: CASSQWVAGSSYNEQFF; CDR3nt: TGCGCCAGCAGCCAATGGGTCGCGGGCAGCTCCTACAATGAGCAGTTCTTC